This TCR beta chain was profiled in a study of cytomegalovirus exposure and HLA in healthy donors. Study-wide background: Around 77% of 300 to 450 genotyped donors fell in the Caucasian-associated ancestry cluster.

J lost 5 bases, V lost 8 bases, and 11 bases had no gene match. This CDR3 region has 14 residues. The germline CDR1 and CDR2 sequences are MNHEY and SMNVEV (reference sequence). 60 Vbeta and 13 Jbeta primers were used in PCR. Generated by immunoSEQ multiplex PCR, the TCRdb table keeps only in-frame clones and is missing some. This table holds 150,000 to 200,000 clones, around 77% found once. The sequencing input was PBMCs. The clonotype comes from a woman younger than 45 in good health and CMV-seronegative. V gene TRBV27 combines with J gene TRBJ1-2, with 7 bases aligning to TRBD1. The CDR3 sequence: CASAHRQGGYGYTF. As DNA, the CDR3 is TGTGCCAGCGCCCATCGGCAGGGGGGATATGGCTACACCTTC.